This T cell receptor (beta chain) was found in a study of blood T cell repertoires in COVID-19. Study at large: COVID-19 samples, acute and convalescent, were from the United States, Italy and Spain. T cells, B-cell-depleted T cells, or PBMCs provided the cDNA or gDNA that served as material.

Under the authors' procedure: Researchers report that nucleated cell counts were estimated from reference gene primer amplification. Assay: immunoSEQ multiplex PCR; the TCRdb copy retains only in-frame clones and omits some. Clone size and V and J calls were adopted from that table, with D and trimming inferred from the DNA. Counted here are around 100,000 clones, roughly 87% occurring once; the ten biggest clones make up under 8%. The ends lost 8 bases at V and 7 bases at J; junction bases unmatched: 7. The CDR3 runs to 12 residues. Germline-derived CDR1 and CDR2 are SNHLY and FYNNEI. The specimen was peripheral blood. This sequence originates from a human donor in a cohort sampled during active COVID-19. The V and J genes are TRBV2 and TRBJ1-2, with 7 bases lining up with TRBD1. CDR3 amino acids: CASGIYRGGYTF. CDR3 in DNA: TGTGCCAGCGGTATTTACAGGGGTGGCTACACCTTC.